Shown below are 27 T cell receptor beta chains from a single sample sequenced in a study of cytomegalovirus exposure and HLA in healthy donors. The repertoire was sequenced with immunoSEQ multiplex PCR; TCRdb's copy has only in-frame clones and lacks some. This sample has about 120,000 clones, with over 75% found just once. Material for sequencing was PBMCs. The receptor set was obtained from a woman aged 18-35 years in good health and CMV-seropositive.

The J gene is TRBJ2-1, the V gene TRBV5-6, with 7 nucleotides matching TRBD1. This CDR3 contains 11 residues. Per germline, CDR1 SGHDT and CDR2 YYEEEE. V lost 4 bases and J lost 15; bases outside the gene matches: 7. The CDR3 coding sequence is TGTGCCAGCAGCCTAGGGACAGACCCGTTCTTC. It translates to CASSLGTDPFF.

The rearrangement links TRBV19 to TRBJ1-2, with 7 bases fitting TRBD1. This CDR3 has 15 amino acids. Germline V gene data show CDR1 as LNHDA and CDR2 as SQIVND (reference sequence). Germline trimming cut 0 bases from V and 4 bases from J; bases unmatched to any gene: 5. The CDR3 nucleotides read TGTGCCAGTAGTATAGATCGGGGACAGATCTATGGCTACACCTTC. It is translated as CASSIDRGQIYGYTF. Filled out from reference TRBV19 and TRBJ1-2, the complete variable domain reads DGGITQSPKYLFRKEGQNVTLSCEQNLNHDAMYWYRQDPGQGLRLIYYSQIVNDFQKGDIAEGYSVSREKKESFPLTVTSAQKNPTAFYLCASSIDRGQIYGYTFGSGTRLTVV.

Only one count was recorded for this clone. V and J are TRBV5-1 and TRBJ1-2; D may be TRBD1 (6 bases). The CDR3 length is 14 residues. Germline assignment: CDR1 SGHRS and CDR2 YFSETQ. Trimming stripped 0 bases from V and 2 bases from J, with 8 bases between. The DNA for the CDR3 is TGCGCCAGCAGCTTGGCAGGACAGAACTATGGCTACACCTTC. Translating it yields CASSLAGQNYGYTF.

The chain employs TRBV7-9 and TRBJ2-6; 8 bases agree with TRBD2. Unmatched junction bases numbered 8, after V lost 4 bases and J lost 0 bases. In germline, CDR1 is SEHNR, CDR2 FQNEAQ (reference sequence). The length of the CDR3 is 18 residues. The CDR3 DNA reads as TGTGCCAGCAGCTCCCTAGCGGGCGCCGTCTCTGGGGCCAACGTCCTGACTTTC. It codes for CASSSLAGAVSGANVLTF.

The rearrangement uses TRBV11-2 and TRBJ1-5; 7 bases fit TRBD1. This CDR3 is 15 amino acids long. Germline CDR1 SGHAT, CDR2 FQNNGV. Germline trimming cut 0 bases from V and 3 bases from J; bases unmatched to any gene: 2. This CDR3 reads CASSLETGVNQPQHF. Written as DNA, the CDR3 is TGTGCCAGCAGCTTAGAAACAGGGGTCAATCAGCCCCAGCATTTT.

Here the CDR3 reads CASSLSGFLWNTEAFF. CDR3 DNA sequence: TGTGCCAGCAGTTTATCAGGGTTTTTGTGGAACACTGAAGCTTTCTTT. The gene calls are TRBV28 and TRBJ1-1, with TRBD1 as a possible D gene (5 bases). This CDR3 contains 16 residues. Trimming left V 1 base short and J 1 base short, with 13 bases between. CDR1 is MDHEN and CDR2 is SYDVKM in the germline V gene.

The chain combines TRBV7-9 with TRBJ1-3; weak D call: TRBD1 (5 bases). The V end lost 3 bases, the J end lost 8 bases, and 11 bases lay between the germline ends. This CDR3 has 13 residues. Germline values: CDR1 SEHNR, CDR2 FQNEAQ (reference sequence). CDR3 sequence reads: CASSFPREDTIYF. The CDR3 coding sequence is TGTGCCAGCAGCTTCCCCAGGGAGGACACCATATATTTT.

This clone was counted a single time. The J gene is TRBJ1-2, the V gene TRBV13, with 7 bases lining up with TRBD1. The CDR3 runs to 17 residues. With V trimmed by 6 bases and J by 7 bases, 20 bases remained unmatched. The V gene's germline CDR1 is PRHDT and CDR2 FYEKMQ (reference sequence). CDR3 region: CASSPYSGTVPRGGYTF. CDR3 bases: TGTGCCAGCAGTCCCTACTCCGGGACAGTGCCTCGGGGTGGCTACACCTTC.

The chain combines TRBV7-3 with TRBJ1-6; 7 bases agree with TRBD1. The CDR3 contains 16 residues. In germline, CDR1 is SGHTA, CDR2 FQGTGA. Losses at the gene ends were 5 bases for V and 2 bases for J; bases not matched to a gene: 6. The CDR3 nucleotides are TGTGCCAGCAGCCCCCCCGGACAGGCCTATAATTCACCCCTCCACTTT. Translation gives CASSPPGQAYNSPLHF.

The rearrangement joins TRBV6-5 to TRBJ1-2, with TRBD1 matching over 11 bases. This CDR3 comprises 14 residues. CDR1 is MNHEY, CDR2 SVGAGI, per germline. The junction had 3 bases not matched to a gene; V was cut back by 6 bases and J by 3 bases. In DNA, the CDR3 is TGTGCCAGCAGACGGACAGGGGGCTACTATGGCTACACCTTC. This codes for CASRRTGGYYGYTF.

Only a few counts were recorded for this clone. This chain connects TRBV5-6 to TRBJ1-2, with TRBD1 matching 7 bases. The ends lost 4 bases at V and 0 bases at J; junction bases unmatched: 6. This CDR3 spans 15 amino acids. Germline V gene data show CDR1 as SGHDT and CDR2 as YYEEEE. CDR3 in amino acids: CASSPTGAANYGYTF. DNA of the CDR3: TGTGCCAGCAGCCCAACAGGGGCGGCTAACTATGGCTACACCTTC.

The V call is TRBV6-5, the J call TRBJ1-1; D is unresolved. V gave up 0 bases and J gave up 3 bases, with 8 bases separating them. Germline loops: CDR1 MNHEY, CDR2 SVGAGI. This CDR3 spans 14 amino acids. The CDR3 sequence: CASSYSRGDTEAFF. Written as DNA, the CDR3 is TGTGCCAGCAGTTACTCTCGCGGTGACACTGAAGCTTTCTTT.

This rearrangement joins TRBV7-9 to TRBJ1-2; 7 positions agree with TRBD1. J gave up 4 bases and V 5 bases, and 7 bases lay outside the gene matches. The germline V gene encodes CDR1 SEHNR and CDR2 FQNEAQ (reference sequence). CDR3 length: 14 amino acids. CDR3 nucleotide sequence: TGTGCCAGCAGCCAGACAGGGTCTGGCTATGGCTACACCTTC. Its translation: CASSQTGSGYGYTF. The full variable domain, rest sourced from reference TRBV7-9 and TRBJ1-2, is DTGVSQNPRHKITKRGQNVTFRCDPISEHNRLYWYRQTLGQGPEFLTYFQNEAQLEKSRLLSDRFSAERPKGSFSTLEIQRTEQGDSAMYLCASSQTGSGYGYTFGSGTRLTVV.

This chain joins TRBV9 and TRBJ1-1, with unresolved D. This CDR3 has 14 amino acids. V lost 4 bases to trimming and J lost 4 bases, with 14 bases between them. The germline gives CDR1 SGDLS, CDR2 YYNGEE. The CDR3 region has the DNA TGTGCCAGCAGCCCTACAGTGTCAGTCACTGAAGCTTTCTTT. Protein product: CASSPTVSVTEAFF.

The chain uses TRBV5-1 and TRBJ2-7; unclear D gene. This CDR3 spans 12 amino acids. The V gene's germline CDR1 is SGHRS and CDR2 YFSETQ. V was cut by 3 bases and J by 2 bases, with 6 bases left in between. The CDR3: CASSSIAYEQYF. The CDR3 DNA reads as TGCGCCAGCAGCTCCATAGCCTACGAGCAGTACTTC.

The V and J genes are TRBV27 and TRBJ1-2, with 7 nucleotides matching TRBD1. Germline V CDR1 and CDR2: MNHEY, SMNVEV (reference sequence). V shed 2 bases and J 4 bases; nucleotides not matched to a gene: 13. The CDR3 length is 17 residues. The CDR3 nucleotides are TGTGCCAGCAGTTTAACTTACCGACAGGGATTGGGCTATGGCTACACCTTC. Its protein is CASSLTYRQGLGYGYTF.

The chain links TRBV10-2 to TRBJ2-6; 8 bases agree with TRBD1. Germline values: CDR1 WSHSY, CDR2 SAAADI. After removal of 2 bases from V and 0 bases from J, the junction contained 6 bases not matched to a gene. The CDR3 length is 18 residues. In nucleotides, the CDR3 is TGCGCCAGCAGTGAGGTGTATGGGACAGGCTCTGGGGCCAACGTCCTGACTTTC. As protein: CASSEVYGTGSGANVLTF.

V is TRBV5-4 and J is TRBJ2-5, with D maybe TRBD2 (6 bases). V shed 4 bases and J shed 5 bases, with 18 bases lying between them. The CDR3 length is 15 residues. Germline values: CDR1 SGHNT, CDR2 YYREEE (reference sequence). The CDR3 loop is CASSRDAGSVETQYF. Here the CDR3 DNA reads TGTGCCAGCAGCCGGGACGCGGGATCGGTGGAGACCCAGTACTTC.

The rearrangement uses TRBV4-1 and TRBJ1-5; 7 bases align to TRBD1. This CDR3 has 17 amino acids. The trim removed 2 bases at V and 1 base at J, leaving 8 bases unmatched. CDR1 is MGHRA and CDR2 is YSYEKL in the germline V gene. CDR3 protein: CASSQSTGVLSNQPQHF. Here the CDR3 DNA reads TGCGCCAGCAGCCAATCTACAGGGGTATTAAGCAATCAGCCCCAGCATTTT.

The CDR3 DNA follows: TGTGCCAGCTCAATCTCCGGGACTAGCGGCTCCTACGAGCAGTACTTC. This translates into CASSISGTSGSYEQYF. The chain links TRBV18 to TRBJ2-7, with 11 bases aligning to TRBD2. This CDR3 has 16 amino acids. Unmatched junction bases numbered 6, after V lost 5 bases and J lost 0 bases. Germline CDR1 KGHSH, CDR2 LQKENI.

The chain uses TRBV6-1 and TRBJ1-2; 12 bases align to TRBD1. The CDR3 spans 14 residues. Germline lookup yields CDR1 MNHNS and CDR2 SASEGT. V shed 5 bases and J 4 bases; nucleotides not matched to a gene: 2. CDR3 in amino acids: CASSLGQGAYGYTF. The CDR3 region has the DNA TGTGCCAGCAGTCTGGGACAGGGGGCCTATGGCTACACCTTC.

The chain links TRBV9 to TRBJ1-2; 9 bases are a match to TRBD1. This CDR3 region has 14 residues. The trim removed 4 bases at V and 6 bases at J, leaving 7 bases unmatched. Germline loops: CDR1 SGDLS, CDR2 YYNGEE. The CDR3, as DNA: TGTGCCAGCAGCCGAAATGGACAGGGGAATGGCTACACCTTC. Translation: CASSRNGQGNGYTF.

This chain uses TRBV18 with TRBJ1-1; D is ambiguous. The CDR3 has 14 residues. Trimming shortened V by 0 bases and J by 5 bases, and 10 bases separated the two germline ends. CDR1 is KGHSH and CDR2 is LQKENI in the germline V gene. The CDR3 here is CASSPPSRRTEAFF. DNA for the CDR3: TGTGCCAGCTCACCACCTAGTCGCCGAACTGAAGCTTTCTTT.

This rearrangement joins TRBV27 to TRBJ2-2, with D tentatively TRBD1 (6 bases). Deletions cut 6 bases from V and 0 bases from J, with 17 bases between. CDR1 MNHEY and CDR2 SMNVEV come from the germline V gene (reference sequence). The CDR3 length is 17 residues. CDR3 sequence: CASSPPDRTANTGELFF. In DNA, the CDR3 is TGTGCCAGCAGCCCCCCTGACAGGACCGCGAACACCGGGGAGCTGTTTTTT.

The genes are TRBV9 and TRBJ2-5; unclear D gene. The CDR3 extends over 14 amino acids. Trimming took off 1 base at V and 1 base at J, with 8 bases between the two ends. In germline, CDR1 is SGDLS, CDR2 YYNGEE. The CDR3 is CASSVSPSQETQYF. CDR3 in DNA: TGTGCCAGCAGCGTATCACCGAGCCAAGAGACCCAGTACTTC.

The V call is TRBV11-2, the J call TRBJ1-1, with 9 bases identical to TRBD1. This CDR3 is built from 15 residues. With 1 base clipped from V and 6 bases from J, the junction kept 6 bases outside the gene matches. Per the germline V gene, CDR1 is SGHAT and CDR2 is FQNNGV. The CDR3 region is CASSLGDRVSPEAFF. The DNA of the CDR3 is TGTGCCAGCAGCTTAGGGGACAGGGTCTCACCTGAAGCTTTCTTT.

The CDR3 coding sequence is TGTGCCTTGGAACCGACAGGGAACACTGAAGCTTTCTTT. It translates to CALEPTGNTEAFF. The rearrangement uses TRBV30 and TRBJ1-1; tentatively, D is TRBD1 (6 bases). Germline CDR1 GTSNPN, CDR2 SVGIG (reference sequence). The CDR3 sequence is 13 residues long. V was trimmed by 7 bases and J by 1 base, leaving 13 bases between them.